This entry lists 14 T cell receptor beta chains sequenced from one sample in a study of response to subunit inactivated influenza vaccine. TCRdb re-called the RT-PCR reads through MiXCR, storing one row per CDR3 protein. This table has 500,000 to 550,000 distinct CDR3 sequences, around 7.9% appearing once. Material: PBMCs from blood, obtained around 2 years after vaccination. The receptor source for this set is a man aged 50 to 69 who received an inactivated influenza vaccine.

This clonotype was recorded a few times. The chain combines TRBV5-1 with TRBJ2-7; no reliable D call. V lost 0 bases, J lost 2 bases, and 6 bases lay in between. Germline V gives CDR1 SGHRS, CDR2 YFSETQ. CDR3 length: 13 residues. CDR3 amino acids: CASSLEAAYEQYF. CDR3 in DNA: TGCGCCAGCAGCTTGGAGGCCGCCTACGAGCAGTACTTC.

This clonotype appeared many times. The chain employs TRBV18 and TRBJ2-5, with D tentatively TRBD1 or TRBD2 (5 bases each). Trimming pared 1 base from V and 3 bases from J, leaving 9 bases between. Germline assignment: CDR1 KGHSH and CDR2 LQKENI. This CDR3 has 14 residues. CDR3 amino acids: CASSPRQGEETQYF. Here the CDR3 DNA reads TGTGCCAGCTCACCACGGCAGGGAGAAGAGACCCAGTACTTC.

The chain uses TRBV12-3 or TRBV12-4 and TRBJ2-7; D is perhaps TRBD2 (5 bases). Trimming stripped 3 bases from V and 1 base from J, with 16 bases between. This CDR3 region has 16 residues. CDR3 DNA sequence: TGTGCCAGCAGTTTGTTCCCGCGTGGGAGATCCTACGAGCAGTACTTC. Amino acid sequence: CASSLFPRGRSYEQYF.

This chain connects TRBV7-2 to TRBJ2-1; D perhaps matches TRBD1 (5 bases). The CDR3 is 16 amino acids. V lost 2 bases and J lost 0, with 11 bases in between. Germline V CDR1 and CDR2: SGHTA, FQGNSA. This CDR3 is CASSLSGAVSYNEQFF. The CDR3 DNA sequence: TGTGCCAGCAGCTTATCTGGGGCGGTCTCCTACAATGAGCAGTTCTTC.

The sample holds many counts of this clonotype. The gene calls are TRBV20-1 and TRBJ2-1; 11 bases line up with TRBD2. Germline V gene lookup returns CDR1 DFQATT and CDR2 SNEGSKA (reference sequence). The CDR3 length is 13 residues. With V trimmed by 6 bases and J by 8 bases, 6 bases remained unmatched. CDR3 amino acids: CSAFPGLADEQFF. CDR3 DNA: TGCAGTGCATTCCCGGGACTAGCGGATGAGCAGTTCTTC.

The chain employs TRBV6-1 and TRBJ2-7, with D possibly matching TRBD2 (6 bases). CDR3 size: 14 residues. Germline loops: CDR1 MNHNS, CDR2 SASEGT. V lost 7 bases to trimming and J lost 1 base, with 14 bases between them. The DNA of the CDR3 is TGTGCCAGCACCATGACCGGGACTTCCTACGAGCAGTACTTC. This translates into CASTMTGTSYEQYF.

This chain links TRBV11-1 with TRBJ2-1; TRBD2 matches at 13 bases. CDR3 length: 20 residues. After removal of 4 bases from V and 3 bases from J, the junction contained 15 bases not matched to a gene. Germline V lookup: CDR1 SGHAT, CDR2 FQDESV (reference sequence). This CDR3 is CASSSLTSGGPGVLYNEQFF. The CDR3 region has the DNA TGTGCCAGCAGCTCCCTGACTAGCGGGGGGCCAGGGGTCCTCTACAATGAGCAGTTCTTC.

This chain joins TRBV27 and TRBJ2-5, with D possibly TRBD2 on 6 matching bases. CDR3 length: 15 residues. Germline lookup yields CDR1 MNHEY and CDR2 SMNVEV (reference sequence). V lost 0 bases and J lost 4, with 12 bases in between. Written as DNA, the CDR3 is TGTGCCAGCAGTTTATCGCGGGGCTTGGGAGAGACCCAGTACTTC. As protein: CASSLSRGLGETQYF.

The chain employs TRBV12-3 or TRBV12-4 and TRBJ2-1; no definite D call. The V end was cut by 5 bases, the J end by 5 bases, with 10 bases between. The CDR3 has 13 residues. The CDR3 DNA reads TGTGCCAGCAGTGTTGGGCTAGACAATGAGCAGTTCTTC. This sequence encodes CASSVGLDNEQFF.

CDR3 amino acids: CASKAGTVPTDTQYF. CDR3 DNA sequence: TGTGCCAGCAAAGCCGGGACAGTTCCCACAGATACGCAGTATTTT. The gene calls are TRBV27 and TRBJ2-3; the match to TRBD1 covers 7 bases. Germline trimming cut 7 bases from V and 2 bases from J; bases unmatched to any gene: 9. The CDR3 runs 15 residues. Germline V gives CDR1 MNHEY, CDR2 SMNVEV (reference sequence).

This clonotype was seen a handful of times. The DNA for the CDR3 is TGTGCCTGTTTCCGGGACAACTCCTACGAGCAGTACTTC. Translated, it gives CACFRDNSYEQYF. The genes are TRBV30 and TRBJ2-7, with a tentative D call TRBD1 (6 bases). V lost 6 bases, J lost 0 bases, and 12 bases lay in between. This CDR3 has 13 amino acids. The germline V gene has CDR1 GTSNPN and CDR2 SVGIG (reference sequence).

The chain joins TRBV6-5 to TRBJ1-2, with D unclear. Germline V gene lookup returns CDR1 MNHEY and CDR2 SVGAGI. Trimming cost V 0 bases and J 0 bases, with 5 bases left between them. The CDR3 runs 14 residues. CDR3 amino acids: CASSYSYTNYGYTF. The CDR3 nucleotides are TGTGCCAGCAGTTACTCTTATACTAACTATGGCTACACCTTC.

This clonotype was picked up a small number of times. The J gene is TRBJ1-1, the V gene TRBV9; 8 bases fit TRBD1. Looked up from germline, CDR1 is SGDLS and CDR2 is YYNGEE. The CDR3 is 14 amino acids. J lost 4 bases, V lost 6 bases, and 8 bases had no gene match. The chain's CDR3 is CASMPGQGLTEAFF. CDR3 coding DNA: TGTGCCAGCATGCCCGGACAGGGCCTCACTGAAGCTTTCTTT. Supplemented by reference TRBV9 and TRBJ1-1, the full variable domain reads DSGVTQTPKHLITATGQRVTLRCSPRSGDLSVYWYQQSLDQGLQFLIQYYNGEERAKGNILERFSAQQFPDLHSELNLSSLELGDSALYFCASMPGQGLTEAFFGQGTRLTVV.

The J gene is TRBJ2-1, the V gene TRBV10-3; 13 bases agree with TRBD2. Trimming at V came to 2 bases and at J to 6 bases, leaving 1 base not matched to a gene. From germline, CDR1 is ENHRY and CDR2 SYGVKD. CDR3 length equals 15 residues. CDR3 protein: CAISEGLAGVNEQFF. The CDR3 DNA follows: TGTGCCATCAGTGAGGGACTAGCGGGAGTCAATGAGCAGTTCTTC.